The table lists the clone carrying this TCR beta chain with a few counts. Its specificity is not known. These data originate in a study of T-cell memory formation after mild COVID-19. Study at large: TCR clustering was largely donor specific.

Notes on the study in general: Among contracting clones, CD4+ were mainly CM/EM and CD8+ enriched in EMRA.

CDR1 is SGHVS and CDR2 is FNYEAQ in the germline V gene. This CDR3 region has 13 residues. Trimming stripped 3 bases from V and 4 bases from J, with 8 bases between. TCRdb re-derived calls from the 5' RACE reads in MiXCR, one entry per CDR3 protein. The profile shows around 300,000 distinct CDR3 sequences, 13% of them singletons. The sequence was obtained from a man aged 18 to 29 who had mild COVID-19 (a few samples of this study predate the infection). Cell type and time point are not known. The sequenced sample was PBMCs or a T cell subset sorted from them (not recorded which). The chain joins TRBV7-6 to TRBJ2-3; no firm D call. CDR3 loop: CASSLGAPDTQYF. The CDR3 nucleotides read TGTGCCAGCAGCTTGGGTGCTCCAGATACGCAGTATTTT.